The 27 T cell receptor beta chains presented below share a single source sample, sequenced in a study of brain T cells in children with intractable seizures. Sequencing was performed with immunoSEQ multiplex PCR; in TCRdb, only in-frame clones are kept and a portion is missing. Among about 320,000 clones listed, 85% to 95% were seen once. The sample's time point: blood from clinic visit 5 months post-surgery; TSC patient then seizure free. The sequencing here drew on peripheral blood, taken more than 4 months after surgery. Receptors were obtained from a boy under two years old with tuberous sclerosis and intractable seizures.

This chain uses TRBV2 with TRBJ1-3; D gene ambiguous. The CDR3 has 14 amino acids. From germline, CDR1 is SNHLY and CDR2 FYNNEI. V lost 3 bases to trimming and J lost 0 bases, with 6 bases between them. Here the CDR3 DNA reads TGTGCCAGCAGTGATCCCCGCTCTGGAAACACCATATATTTT. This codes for CASSDPRSGNTIYF.

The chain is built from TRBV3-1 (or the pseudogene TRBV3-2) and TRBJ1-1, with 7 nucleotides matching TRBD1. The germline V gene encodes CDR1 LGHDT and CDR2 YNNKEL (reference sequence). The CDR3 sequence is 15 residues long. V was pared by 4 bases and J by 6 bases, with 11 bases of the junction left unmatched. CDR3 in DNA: TGTGCCAGCAGCCGGAGGACAGGTGGAAACCCTGAAGCTTTCTTT. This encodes CASSRRTGGNPEAFF.

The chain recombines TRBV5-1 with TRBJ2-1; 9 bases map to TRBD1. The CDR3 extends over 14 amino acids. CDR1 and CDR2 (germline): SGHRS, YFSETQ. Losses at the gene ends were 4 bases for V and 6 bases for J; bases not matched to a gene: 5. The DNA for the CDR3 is TGCGCCAGCAGCACACAGGGGGCCGGCAATGAGCAGTTCTTC. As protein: CASSTQGAGNEQFF.

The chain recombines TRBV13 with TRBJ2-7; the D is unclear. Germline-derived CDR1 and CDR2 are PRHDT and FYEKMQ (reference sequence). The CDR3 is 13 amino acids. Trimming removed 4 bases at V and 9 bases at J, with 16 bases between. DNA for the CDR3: TGTGCCAGCAGCTCCACGTTTCTGGACCGGCAGTACTTC. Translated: CASSSTFLDRQYF.

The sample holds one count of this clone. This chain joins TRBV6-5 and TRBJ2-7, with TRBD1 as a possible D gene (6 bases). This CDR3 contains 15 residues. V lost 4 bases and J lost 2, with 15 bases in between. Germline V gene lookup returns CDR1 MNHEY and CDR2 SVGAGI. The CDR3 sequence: CASSFSLGQTYEQYF. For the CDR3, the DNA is TGTGCCAGCAGTTTTAGCCTCGGACAGACCTACGAGCAGTACTTC.

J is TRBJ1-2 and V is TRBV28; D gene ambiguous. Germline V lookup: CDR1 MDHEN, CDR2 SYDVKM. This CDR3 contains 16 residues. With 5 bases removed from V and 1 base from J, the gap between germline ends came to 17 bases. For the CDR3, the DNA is TGTGCCAGCAGTACACCTGGGCCGGGAGATAACTATGGCTACACCTTC. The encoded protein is CASSTPGPGDNYGYTF.

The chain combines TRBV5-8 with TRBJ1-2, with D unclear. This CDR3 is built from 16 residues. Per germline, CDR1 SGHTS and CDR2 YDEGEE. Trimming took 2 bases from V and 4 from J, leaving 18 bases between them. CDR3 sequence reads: CASSFRAVRRSYGYTF. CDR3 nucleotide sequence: TGTGCCAGCAGCTTCCGGGCGGTCAGGAGGTCCTATGGCTACACCTTC.

In DNA, the CDR3 is TGTGCCAGCAGCCCTCGGGCCCGCAACAATGAGCAGTTCTTC. Protein sequence: CASSPRARNNEQFF. The V call is TRBV21-1, the J call TRBJ2-1. TRBV21-1 is designated a pseudogene. This CDR3 has 14 amino acids.

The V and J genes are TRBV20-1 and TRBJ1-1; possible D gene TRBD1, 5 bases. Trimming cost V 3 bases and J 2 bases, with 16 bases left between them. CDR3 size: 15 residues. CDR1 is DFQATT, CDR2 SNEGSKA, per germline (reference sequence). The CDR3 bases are TGCAGTGCTAGTTCGGCAGGGCGTAAAAACACTGAAGCTTTCTTT. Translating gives CSASSAGRKNTEAFF.

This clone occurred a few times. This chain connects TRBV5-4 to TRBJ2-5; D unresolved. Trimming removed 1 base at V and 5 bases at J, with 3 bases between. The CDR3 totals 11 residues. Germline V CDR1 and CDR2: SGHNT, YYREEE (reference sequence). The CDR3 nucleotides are TGTGCCAGCAGCTTGAGGGAGACCCAGTACTTC. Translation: CASSLRETQYF.

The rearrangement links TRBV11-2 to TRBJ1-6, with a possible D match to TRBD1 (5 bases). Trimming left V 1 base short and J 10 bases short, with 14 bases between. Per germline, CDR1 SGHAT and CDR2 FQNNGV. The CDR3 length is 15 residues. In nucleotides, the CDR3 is TGTGCCAGCAGCTTAGGAGGCAGGGCGAGGTCACCCCTCCACTTT. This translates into CASSLGGRARSPLHF.

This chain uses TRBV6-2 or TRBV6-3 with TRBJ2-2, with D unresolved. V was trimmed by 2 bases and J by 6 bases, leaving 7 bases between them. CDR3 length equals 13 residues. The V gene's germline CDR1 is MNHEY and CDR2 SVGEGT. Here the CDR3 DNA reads TGTGCCAGCAGTTACATTAGTGCCGGGGAGCTGTTTTTT. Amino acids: CASSYISAGELFF.

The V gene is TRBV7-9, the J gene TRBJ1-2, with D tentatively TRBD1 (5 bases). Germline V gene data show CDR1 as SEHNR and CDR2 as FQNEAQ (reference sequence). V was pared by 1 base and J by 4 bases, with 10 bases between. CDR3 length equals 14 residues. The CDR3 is CASSLDRSSYGYTF. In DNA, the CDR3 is TGTGCCAGCAGCTTAGACAGGTCGTCCTATGGCTACACCTTC.

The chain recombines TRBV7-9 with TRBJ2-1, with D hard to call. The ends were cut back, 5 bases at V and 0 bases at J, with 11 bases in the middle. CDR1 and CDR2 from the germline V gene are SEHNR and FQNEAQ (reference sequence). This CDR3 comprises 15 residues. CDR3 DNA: TGTGCCAGCAGCCCTACCCTCCTCTCCTACAATGAGCAGTTCTTC. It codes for CASSPTLLSYNEQFF. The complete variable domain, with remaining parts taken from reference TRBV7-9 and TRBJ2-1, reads DTGVSQNPRHKITKRGQNVTFRCDPISEHNRLYWYRQTLGQGPEFLTYFQNEAQLEKSRLLSDRFSAERPKGSFSTLEIQRTEQGDSAMYLCASSPTLLSYNEQFFGPGTRLTVL.

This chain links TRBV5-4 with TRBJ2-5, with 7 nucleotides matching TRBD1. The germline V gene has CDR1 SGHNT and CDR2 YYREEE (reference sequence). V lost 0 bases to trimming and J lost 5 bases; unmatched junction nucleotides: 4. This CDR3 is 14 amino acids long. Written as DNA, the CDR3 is TGTGCCAGCAGCTTGGTCGGCAGGGGGGAGACCCAGTACTTC. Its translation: CASSLVGRGETQYF.

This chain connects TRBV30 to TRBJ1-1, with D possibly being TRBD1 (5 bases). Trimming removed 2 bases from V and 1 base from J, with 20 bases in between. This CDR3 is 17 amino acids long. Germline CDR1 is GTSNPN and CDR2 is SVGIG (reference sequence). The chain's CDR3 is CAWSQPTSLRGNTEAFF. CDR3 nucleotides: TGTGCCTGGAGTCAGCCAACCAGTCTAAGGGGGAACACTGAAGCTTTCTTT.

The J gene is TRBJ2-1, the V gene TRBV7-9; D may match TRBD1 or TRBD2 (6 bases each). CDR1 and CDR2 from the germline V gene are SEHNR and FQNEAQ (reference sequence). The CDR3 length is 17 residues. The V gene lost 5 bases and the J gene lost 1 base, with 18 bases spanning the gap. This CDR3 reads CASSPGASLGSYNEQFF. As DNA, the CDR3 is TGTGCCAGCAGCCCGGGGGCGTCCCTTGGGTCCTACAATGAGCAGTTCTTC.

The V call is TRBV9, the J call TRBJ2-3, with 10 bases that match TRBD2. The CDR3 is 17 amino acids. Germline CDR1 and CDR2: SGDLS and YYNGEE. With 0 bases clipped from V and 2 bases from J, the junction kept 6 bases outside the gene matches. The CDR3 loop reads CASSVAVSGRATDTQYF. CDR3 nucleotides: TGTGCCAGCAGCGTAGCTGTCAGCGGGAGGGCCACAGATACGCAGTATTTT.

CDR3 amino acids: CASSPSLREGLFYNEQFF. DNA for the CDR3: TGCGCCAGCAGCCCATCTTTGCGGGAGGGCCTTTTCTACAATGAGCAGTTCTTC. The chain couples TRBV5-1 to TRBJ2-1; 9 bases are a match to TRBD2. J gave up 3 bases and V 4 bases, and 14 bases lay outside the gene matches. Germline CDR1 reads SGHRS; CDR2 reads YFSETQ. The CDR3 loop spans 18 amino acids.

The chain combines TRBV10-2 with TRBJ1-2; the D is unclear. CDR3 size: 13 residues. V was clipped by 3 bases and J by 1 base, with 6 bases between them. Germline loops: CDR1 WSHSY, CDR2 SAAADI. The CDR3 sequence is CASSDWGNYGYTF. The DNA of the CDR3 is TGCGCCAGCAGTGATTGGGGTAACTATGGCTACACCTTC.

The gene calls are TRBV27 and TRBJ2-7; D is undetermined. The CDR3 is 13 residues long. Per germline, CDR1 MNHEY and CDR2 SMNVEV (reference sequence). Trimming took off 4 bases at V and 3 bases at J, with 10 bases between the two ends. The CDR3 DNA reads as TGTGCCAGCAGTTGGGGTCTCCACTACGAGCAGTACTTC. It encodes CASSWGLHYEQYF.

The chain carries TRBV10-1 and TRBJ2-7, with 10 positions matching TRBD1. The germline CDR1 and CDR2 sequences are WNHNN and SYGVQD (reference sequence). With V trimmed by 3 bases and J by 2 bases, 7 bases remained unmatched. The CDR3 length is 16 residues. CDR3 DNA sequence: TGCGCCAGCAGTGATAGGCCCGGGACAGGGGCCTACGAGCAGTACTTC. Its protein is CASSDRPGTGAYEQYF.

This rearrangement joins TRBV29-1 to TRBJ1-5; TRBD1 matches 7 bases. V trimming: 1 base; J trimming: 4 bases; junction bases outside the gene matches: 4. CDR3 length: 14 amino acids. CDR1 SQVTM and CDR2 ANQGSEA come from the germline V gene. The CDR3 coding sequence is TGCAGCGTTGAAGGGGACAGTTCAAATCAGCCCCAGCATTTT. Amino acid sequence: CSVEGDSSNQPQHF. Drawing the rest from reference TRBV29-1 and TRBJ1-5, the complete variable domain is SAVISQKPSRDICQRGTSLTIQCQVDSQVTMMFWYRQQPGQSLTLIATANQGSEATYESGFVIDKFPISRPNLTFSTLTVSNMSPEDSSIYLCSVEGDSSNQPQHFGDGTRLSIL.

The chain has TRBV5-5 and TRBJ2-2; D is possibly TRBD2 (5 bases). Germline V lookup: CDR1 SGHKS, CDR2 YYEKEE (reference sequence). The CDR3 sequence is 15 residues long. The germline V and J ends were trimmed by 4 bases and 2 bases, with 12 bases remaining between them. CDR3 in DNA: TGTGCCAGCAGCCCCGGACTCCCCAACACCGGGGAGCTGTTTTTT. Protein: CASSPGLPNTGELFF.

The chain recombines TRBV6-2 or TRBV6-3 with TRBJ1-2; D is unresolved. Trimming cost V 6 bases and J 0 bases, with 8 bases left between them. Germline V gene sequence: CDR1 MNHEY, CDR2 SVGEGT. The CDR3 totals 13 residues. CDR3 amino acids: CASSQTTNYGYTF. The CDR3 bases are TGTGCCAGCAGCCAGACCACTAACTATGGCTACACCTTC.

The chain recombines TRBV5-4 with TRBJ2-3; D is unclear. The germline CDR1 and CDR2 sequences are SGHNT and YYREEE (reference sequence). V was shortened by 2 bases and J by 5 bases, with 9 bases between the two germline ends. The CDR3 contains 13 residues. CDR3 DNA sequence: TGTGCCAGCAGCTTTGGGCCCGGAGATACGCAGTATTTT. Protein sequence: CASSFGPGDTQYF.

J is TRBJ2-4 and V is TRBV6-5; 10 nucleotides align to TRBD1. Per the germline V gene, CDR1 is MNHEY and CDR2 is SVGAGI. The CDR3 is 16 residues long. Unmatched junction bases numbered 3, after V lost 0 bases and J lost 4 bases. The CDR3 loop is CASSYSEGQGKNIQYF. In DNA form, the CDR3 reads TGTGCCAGCAGTTACTCCGAGGGACAGGGGAAAAACATTCAGTACTTC.